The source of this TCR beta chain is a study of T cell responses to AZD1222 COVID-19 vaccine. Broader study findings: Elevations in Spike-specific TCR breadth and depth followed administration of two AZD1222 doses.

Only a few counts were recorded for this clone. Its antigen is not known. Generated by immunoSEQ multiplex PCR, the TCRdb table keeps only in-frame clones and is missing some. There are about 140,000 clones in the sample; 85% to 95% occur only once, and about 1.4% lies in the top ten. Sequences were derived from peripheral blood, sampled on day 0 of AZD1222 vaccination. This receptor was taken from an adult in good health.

The CDR3 here is CASSPRPRGVSPLHF. As DNA, the CDR3 is TGTGCCAGCAGTCCAAGACCGCGAGGGGTCTCACCCCTCCACTTT. V and J are TRBV28 and TRBJ1-6; a weak D match, TRBD1 (5 bases). V was trimmed by 5 bases and J by 10 bases, leaving 18 bases between them. The germline CDR1 and CDR2 sequences are MDHEN and SYDVKM. The CDR3 is 15 residues long.